Listed here are 20 T cell receptor beta chains from one sample, sequenced in a study of T cells in Graves' hyperthyroidism and ophthalmopathy. Researchers took RNA transcripts and amplified the TCR beta CDR3 regions from them. During a first-round RT-PCR of the TCR CDR3, the HTBI primer set was used. TCRdb reprocessed the multiplex PCR reads via MiXCR and lists one record per CDR3 protein. The table lists about 500,000 distinct CDR3 sequences, under 20% of them singletons. Sequencing was performed on blood. These receptors all come from a woman younger than 30 with Graves' ophthalmopathy.

This clonotype was observed many times. The chain couples TRBV12-3 or TRBV12-4 to TRBJ2-1; 9 nucleotides align to TRBD2. V lost 5 bases, J lost 6 bases, and 2 bases stayed unmatched. The CDR3 has 13 residues. This chain's CDR3 is CASSPTSGNEQFF. Here the CDR3 DNA reads TGTGCCAGCAGTCCGACTAGCGGCAATGAGCAGTTCTTC.

This clonotype was seen a handful of times. CDR3 sequence reads: CAWSVVGAGAWETQYF. DNA for the CDR3: TGTGCCTGGAGTGTCGTCGGGGCAGGAGCTTGGGAGACCCAGTACTTC. The V call is TRBV30, the J call TRBJ2-5; tentatively, D is TRBD1 or TRBD2 (5 bases each). Trimming removed 0 bases at V and 5 bases at J, with 19 bases between. Per germline, CDR1 GTSNPN and CDR2 SVGIG (reference sequence). The CDR3 has 16 amino acids.

This clonotype was seen many times. This chain joins TRBV28 and TRBJ2-1; D is perhaps TRBD2 (5 bases). Trimming cost V 5 bases and J 4 bases, with 18 bases left between them. The CDR3 is made up of 16 amino acids. The germline V gene has CDR1 MDHEN and CDR2 SYDVKM. The DNA of the CDR3 is TGTGCCAGCAGTGGAACCTTCCGGGATCCATACAATGAGCAGTTCTTC. Encoded protein: CASSGTFRDPYNEQFF.

In this sample, this clonotype turned up many times. This chain connects TRBV4-3 to TRBJ1-4; maybe TRBD1 (5 bases). Looked up from germline, CDR1 is LGHNA and CDR2 is YSLEER. This CDR3 region has 15 residues. Deletions cut 0 bases from V and 7 bases from J, with 12 bases between. DNA of the CDR3: TGCGCCAGCAGCCAAGAAGACAGTTCACTTGAAAAACTGTTTTTT. It encodes CASSQEDSSLEKLFF.

The rearrangement uses TRBV3-1 and TRBJ2-5; D is perhaps TRBD1 or TRBD2 (5 bases each). Per germline, CDR1 LGHDT and CDR2 YNNKEL (reference sequence). The CDR3 is made up of 15 amino acids. Trimming removed 0 bases from V and 4 bases from J, with 12 bases in between. The DNA of the CDR3 is TGTGCCAGCAGCCAAGATTGGGGACCACGAGAGACCCAGTACTTC. Residues: CASSQDWGPRETQYF.

This clonotype has just a few counts. This chain links TRBV6-5 with TRBJ1-4; 10 bases line up with TRBD1. Germline V gene data show CDR1 as MNHEY and CDR2 as SVGAGI. This CDR3 spans 14 amino acids. With V trimmed by 2 bases and J by 7 bases, 1 base remained unmatched. The CDR3, as DNA: TGTGCCAGCAGTTACGGGACAGGGGCTGAAAAACTGTTTTTT. This gives the protein CASSYGTGAEKLFF.

This clonotype was observed a few times. The CDR3 is CAWVTSGVVSYNEQFF. The CDR3 nucleotides read TGTGCCTGGGTCACTAGCGGGGTAGTATCCTACAATGAGCAGTTCTTC. V gene TRBV30 combines with J gene TRBJ2-1; TRBD2 matches 10 bases. Per germline, CDR1 GTSNPN and CDR2 SVGIG (reference sequence). This CDR3 is 16 amino acids long. V trimming: 5 bases; J trimming: 1 base; junction bases outside the gene matches: 8.

This clonotype appeared many times. The gene calls are TRBV18 and TRBJ1-5, with D perhaps TRBD1 (5 bases). This CDR3 region has 14 residues. Germline-derived CDR1 and CDR2 are KGHSH and LQKENI. Trimming took 3 bases from V and 4 from J, leaving 10 bases between them. In nucleotides, the CDR3 is TGTGCCAGCTCACCTCGGGGGACTAATCAGCCCCAGCATTTT. Amino acid sequence: CASSPRGTNQPQHF.

This chain links TRBV27 with TRBJ2-2, with D hard to call. The CDR3 covers 11 residues. The germline V gene has CDR1 MNHEY and CDR2 SMNVEV (reference sequence). Between the trimmed V and J ends, which lost 4 bases and 9 bases, there was a span of 6 bases. CDR3 loop: CASSYRWELFF. DNA of the CDR3: TGTGCCAGCAGTTACCGATGGGAGCTGTTTTTT.

The V call is TRBV4-1, the J call TRBJ2-3; weak D call: TRBD2 (6 bases). V dropped 4 bases and J dropped 5 bases, with 19 bases sitting between them. The length of the CDR3 is 16 residues. Looked up from germline, CDR1 is MGHRA and CDR2 is YSYEKL. This chain's CDR3 is CASSPLADSRVDTQYF. The CDR3 DNA sequence: TGCGCCAGCAGCCCATTAGCGGATTCGAGGGTAGATACGCAGTATTTT.

A few counts support this clonotype. V is TRBV4-2 and J is TRBJ1-2; no firm D call. Germline V gene data show CDR1 as LGHNA and CDR2 as YNFKEQ. The CDR3 consists of 13 residues. The germline V and J ends were trimmed by 4 bases and 8 bases, with 14 bases remaining between them. DNA for the CDR3: TGTGCCAGCAGCCGTCCAGAGCGTTACGGCTACACCTTC. Translated, it gives CASSRPERYGYTF.

This sequence joins TRBV2 and TRBJ1-5, with D unclear. The germline V and J ends were trimmed by 8 bases and 2 bases, with 13 bases remaining between them. This CDR3 comprises 14 residues. Germline lookup yields CDR1 SNHLY and CDR2 FYNNEI. Here the CDR3 reads CASSRSRGNQPQHF. The CDR3 DNA reads as TGTGCCAGCTCCCGTTCCCGGGGCAATCAGCCCCAGCATTTT.

This clonotype was recorded at least ten times. The chain carries TRBV11-2 and TRBJ2-1; D possibly corresponds to TRBD1 (5 bases). The CDR3 has 15 amino acids. Trimming removed 1 base from V and 7 bases from J, with 14 bases in between. Germline V gives CDR1 SGHAT, CDR2 FQNNGV. The CDR3 here is CASSLARGPLNEQFF. As DNA, the CDR3 is TGTGCCAGCAGCTTAGCTAGGGGCCCTCTAAATGAGCAGTTCTTC.

Many counts were recorded for this clonotype. V usage is TRBV2 and J usage is TRBJ2-1; no firm D call. The CDR3 is 12 amino acids. Germline V CDR1 and CDR2: SNHLY, FYNNEI. With 2 bases removed from V and 4 bases from J, the gap between germline ends came to 3 bases. DNA for the CDR3: TGTGCCAGCAGTGAATCATACAATGAGCAGTTCTTC. Translation gives CASSESYNEQFF.

This clonotype was counted only a few times. The CDR3 nucleotides are TGCGCCAGCAGCTTGGACGCAGGGCGAACTAATGAAAAACTGTTTTTT. It specifies CASSLDAGRTNEKLFF. The V gene is TRBV5-1, the J gene TRBJ1-4; D is perhaps TRBD1 (5 bases). V lost 0 bases, J lost 1 base, and 10 bases lay in between. Germline-derived CDR1 and CDR2 are SGHRS and YFSETQ. The CDR3 contains 16 residues.

This clonotype showed up many times. The V and J genes are TRBV3-1 and TRBJ1-5; a possible D gene is TRBD1 (5 bases). There are 15 residues in the CDR3. Germline-derived CDR1 and CDR2 are LGHDT and YNNKEL (reference sequence). V lost 0 bases and J 3 bases, leaving 9 bases between the germline ends. The CDR3 DNA reads TGTGCCAGCAGCCAAGATTGGGGCCCCAATCAGCCCCAGCATTTT. It is translated as CASSQDWGPNQPQHF.

The V and J genes are TRBV19 and TRBJ1-1, with D possibly TRBD1 on 5 matching bases. This CDR3 is built from 15 residues. The V and J ends lost 5 bases and 2 bases respectively, with 15 bases between them. Germline V gene data show CDR1 as LNHDA and CDR2 as SQIVND (reference sequence). The CDR3 nucleotides read TGTGCCAGTAGTCTGTCAGGGCGGGCCAACACTGAAGCTTTCTTT. It specifies CASSLSGRANTEAFF.

With regard to this clonotype: This may arise from a read error, as a much more abundant clone is one base away. The chain has TRBV7-9 and TRBJ2-7, with TRBD2 matching 11 bases. V lost 4 bases and J lost 6; bases outside the gene matches: 8. The CDR3 length is 15 residues. Germline CDR1 SEHNR, CDR2 FQNEAQ (reference sequence). The CDR3 region has the DNA TGTGCCAGCAGCTGGGAACTAGCGGGAGCCTGCGAGCAGTACTTC. Its translation is CASSWELAGACEQYF.

This clonotype was counted only a few times. This chain joins TRBV12-3 or TRBV12-4 and TRBJ1-4, with D possibly TRBD1 on 6 matching bases. The V end was cut by 1 base, the J end by 4 bases, with 25 bases between. This CDR3 is 20 amino acids long. CDR3 bases: TGTGCCAGCAGTTTAGACCGGGTTGGGGGCGCGGGGAGTAGTAATGAAAAACTGTTTTTT. Translating gives CASSLDRVGGAGSSNEKLFF.

The rearrangement links TRBV20-1 to TRBJ2-1; TRBD2 matches 7 bases. The CDR3 spans 14 residues. V was pared by 5 bases and J by 9 bases, with 13 bases of the junction left unmatched. Germline assignment: CDR1 DFQATT and CDR2 SNEGSKA (reference sequence). The DNA for the CDR3 is TGCAGTGCTGGTGGGGGGGGGGGGTGGAGTGAGCAGTTCTTC. This gives the protein CSAGGGGGWSEQFF.